This TCR beta chain appears in the sequencing data of a study of CD4 T cells in relation to SARS-CoV-2 and coronaviruses. Across the whole study: Convalescent donors were aged roughly 20 to 75, with median roughly 40 years.

The CDR3 covers 17 residues. Germline V gene sequence: CDR1 KGHDR, CDR2 SFDVKD. V was pared by 1 base and J by 1 base, with 15 bases between. Clones were read by immunoSEQ multiplex PCR, and TCRdb kept only the in-frame ones, dropping some. The sample holds about 38,000 clones, approximately 90% seen once. Sequencing was performed on memory CD4+ T cells from PBMCs. The sequence came from an adult with COVID-19. The V and J genes are TRBV24-1 and TRBJ2-5; D is possibly TRBD1 (5 bases). The CDR3 spells CATSDFGGANFQETQYF. For the CDR3, the DNA is TGTGCCACCAGTGATTTTGGTGGGGCTAACTTCCAAGAGACCCAGTACTTC.